The table lists the clone carrying this T cell receptor beta chain with many counts. This sample stems from a study of tumor-infiltrating lymphocytes in primary liver carcinoma. Study overall: Participating patients were men and women between 30 and 69 years old. Stage T1-T3 N0M0 tumors spanned 4.2 to 10 cm. Roughly 3.65 to 7.5 million productive TCRbeta reads came from each sample, comparable across tissue types.

Researchers generated TCR beta cDNA from roughly 510 ng of total RNA, relying on a constant-region primer. For TCR beta, libraries were produced by three nested multiplex PCR rounds using slightly modified ARM-PCR. Running around 9 cycles apiece, the first two PCR rounds relied on TRBV1-TRBV30 forward primers together with a C-beta reverse primer. Each CDR3 protein is one row after TCRdb ran MiXCR on the multiplex PCR reads. The table has 95,000 to 150,000 distinct CDR3 sequences, around 60% seen once. Joint extraction of RNA and DNA used about 17-32 mg of bulk tissue that was unsorted. Tumors were each sampled at five separate regions. V lost 6 bases and J lost 3; bases outside the gene matches: 15. This CDR3 is built from 17 residues. Germline assignment: CDR1 MDHEN and CDR2 SYDVKM.

The V and J genes are TRBV28 and TRBJ2-7; TRBD1 agrees at 9 bases. The receptor was isolated from a woman aged 60-75 years with primary liver carcinoma and hepatitis B virus infection. Specimen: liver tumor tissue from sampling region 3. The sample's subset: tumor region T3, left-lateral pole. Here the CDR3 DNA reads TGTGCCAGCAGAACAGGGGGCGGCCAGCGGGGACTCTACGAGCAGTACTTC. Encoded protein: CASRTGGGQRGLYEQYF.